Detailed here is one TCR beta chain. Its antigen is unknown. It may be a read error: a sequence one base away is much more abundant. Per the germline V gene, KGHSH is the CDR1 and LQKENI is the CDR2. The CDR3 numbers 13 residues from cysteine through phenylalanine. Of the read, only the CDR3 DNA is kept; its 39 bases are in frame from base 1. This was a case-control study nested in a cohort of healthcare workers in London, UK, who had nasopharyngeal swab PCR tests and blood samples taken every week. Healthcare workers were recruited between 23 and 31 March 2020, during the week of the UK lockdown, and were followed weekly for up to roughly 15 weeks. These data come from a study of early T cells in non-severe SARS-CoV-2 infection (dated by TCRdb to about 2021). For the study in its entirety: Because TCR sequencing relied on bulk RNA taken from unsorted whole blood, pairing of alpha and beta chains was not possible. The paper as a whole reports these results and caveats: VDJdb matching was skewed toward anti-spike CD8 responses and likely underestimated virus-specific expansions by missing private and CD4 specificities.

Library generation was performed with 5' RACE. The listed sequencing device is NextSeq 500. In the TCR library protocol, unique molecular identifiers were attached to individual cDNA molecules to correct for PCR bias and sequencing error. TCR alpha and beta chains were both sequenced, and the abundances of alpha and beta sequences in each sample were closely correlated with each other. On the authors' methods: V gene, J gene and CDR3 annotation of TCR sequences was performed with Decombinator V4. Expanded TCRs were defined as changing significantly between any two time points under a Poisson model with p below 0.0001. Abundances of TCRs were expressed as counts per million after normalisation to the total number of TCRs sequenced in each sample. TRAV1-2 paired with TRAJ12, TRAJ20 or TRAJ33 defined MAIT TCRs, while TRAV10 paired with TRAJ18 defined iNKT TCRs. A search of VDJdb, accessed on 1 November 2021, was run for TCRs annotated to CMV, EBV and SARS-CoV-2, with TCRs annotated for multiple antigens excluded. TCRdb reworked the public reads: Q25 trimming with fastp, MiXCR clone assembly, productive beta chains retained. Rows matching on CDR3 protein sequence are summarized as one entry with the most common DNA and genes. TCRdb assigned the V and J calls; the authors' analysis was not used. This sample comprises 65,000 to 95,000 distinct CDR3 sequences, 15% to 20% of them detected only once. About 2.6% of the sample comes from the top ten.

The receptor chain draws on TRBV18 and TRBJ2-5; the D segment could be TRBD2, given 6 matching bases. The receptor was isolated from an adult who was a healthcare worker with PCR-confirmed SARS-CoV-2 infection or an uninfected control (not recorded which). Sequencing was performed on whole blood. This receptor has the CDR3 CVSSPAGRVTQYF. The base sequence is TGTGTCAGCTCACCAGCGGGCCGAGTAACCCAGTACTTC.